Included here is one TCR beta chain sequence, with context. This clonotype occurred a few times. Its antigen is not yet known. Base qualities are not provided; no much larger clone lies one nucleotide away. The data belong to a study of identical twins (TCRdb year 2016). Notes on the research overall: To test whether fetal clonotypes persist, this study deep-sequenced TCR alpha and beta repertoires from monozygotic twins, from unrelated adults of various ages, and from cord blood. Replicate twin experiments were performed at different times using different library preparation protocols to rule out contamination.

Findings and caveats that apply to the study as a whole: Invariant T cells such as MAIT and iNKT could partly confound zero-insertion analyses, though diverse VJ usage argued against this for most clonotypes. In beta out-of-frame sequences, excess twin sharing was weaker, because having fewer shared sequences lowered the signal-to-noise ratio. In monozygotic twins, recombination models systematically underestimated out-of-frame TCR alpha sharing, but the models matched the sharing seen between unrelated individuals. Because the same donors could not be followed over many years, conclusions were based on cross-sectional statistical analysis. Compared with coincidental sharing between unrelated individuals, out-of-frame TCR alpha sequences shared between twins showed an excess of sequences with low generation probability. Fewer insertions were carried by abundant cord blood beta clonotypes, a similar but weaker trend appeared in young adult naive repertoires, and no such trend appeared in memory repertoires.

The protocol used for the library was 5' RACE. The run used an Illumina HiSeq 2000. Template switching introduced a universal primer binding site; the final cDNA contained a unique molecular identifier, enabling accurate counting of TCR cDNA molecules. Specific primers in the conserved constant-segment region were used to synthesize first-strand cDNA for TCR alpha and beta chains. To control for contamination, every cDNA library carried two barcodes: a SMART-Mk sample barcode plus Illumina barcodes. Two successive PCR steps introduced TruSeq adapter sequences along with Illumina sample barcodes. TCR alpha and beta cDNA libraries were sequenced on the Illumina HiSeq platform with custom primers. The authors' pipeline ran thus. Raw reads were processed with MiGEC to extract unique molecular identifiers, and MiXCR was used to determine CDR3 positions. For each individual, recombination models were inferred using an EM algorithm with the repgenHMM and IGoR tools. Shared clonotypes were analyzed with the tcR package in R, and sharing was normalized by the product of cloneset sizes. Out-of-frame nonproductive sequences were analyzed to study raw recombination free of thymic and clonal selection effects. The public sequencing data were trimmed at Q25 with fastp and processed into clonotypes with MiXCR by TCRdb, which kept only in-frame beta chains. Every entry covers one CDR3 protein and lists the most common genes and DNA from its rows. TCRdb, not the authors, supplied the V and J calls. The sample records 1.5 million to 2 million distinct CDR3 sequences, under 35% of which are singletons. The leading ten clones occupy over 0.25% of the sample.

All donors were healthy Caucasians. Trimming at the junction amounts to 4 bases on V and 4 bases on J, and the germline ends lie 20 bases apart. Spanning cysteine to phenylalanine, the CDR3 consists of 17 amino acids. Just CDR3 DNA is preserved here, 51 bases in frame from base 1. In the germline V gene, CDR1 corresponds to MNHNS and CDR2 to SASEGT. Recombination connected TRBV6-1 to TRBJ1-5, with no D gene named confidently. Sequenced: cord blood. The TCR comes from a newborn girl in good health. The sequence in DNA is TGTGCCAGCAGTGCGTCGCCTTACAGAGATTTAAATCAGCCCCAGCATTTT. Its protein reads: CASSASPYRDLNQPQHF.